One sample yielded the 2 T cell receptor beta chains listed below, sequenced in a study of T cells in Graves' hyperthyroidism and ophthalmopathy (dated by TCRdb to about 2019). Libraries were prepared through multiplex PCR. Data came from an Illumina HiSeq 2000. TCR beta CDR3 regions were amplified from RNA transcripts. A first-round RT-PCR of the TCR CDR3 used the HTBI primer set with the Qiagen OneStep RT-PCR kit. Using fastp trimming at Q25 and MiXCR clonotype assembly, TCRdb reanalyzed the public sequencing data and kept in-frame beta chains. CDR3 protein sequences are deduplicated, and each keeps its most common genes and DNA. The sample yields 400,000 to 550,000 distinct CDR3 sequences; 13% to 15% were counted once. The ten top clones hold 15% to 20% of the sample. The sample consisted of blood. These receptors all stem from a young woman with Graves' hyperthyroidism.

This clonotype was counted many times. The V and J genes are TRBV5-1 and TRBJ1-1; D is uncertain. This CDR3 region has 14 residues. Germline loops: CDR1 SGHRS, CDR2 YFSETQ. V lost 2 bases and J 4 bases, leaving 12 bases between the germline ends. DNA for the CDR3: TGCGCCAGCAGCTTAAGGGAGAGCAGCACTGAAGCTTTCTTT. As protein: CASSLRESSTEAFF.

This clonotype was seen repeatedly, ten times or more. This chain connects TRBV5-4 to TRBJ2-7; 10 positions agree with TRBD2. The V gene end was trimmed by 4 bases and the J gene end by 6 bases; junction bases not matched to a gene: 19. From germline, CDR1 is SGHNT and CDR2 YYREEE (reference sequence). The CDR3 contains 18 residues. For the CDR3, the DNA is TGTGCCAGCAGCCCCACCGGGCGTTCGTCTAGCGGGAGTGGCGAGCAGTACTTC. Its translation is CASSPTGRSSSGSGEQYF.